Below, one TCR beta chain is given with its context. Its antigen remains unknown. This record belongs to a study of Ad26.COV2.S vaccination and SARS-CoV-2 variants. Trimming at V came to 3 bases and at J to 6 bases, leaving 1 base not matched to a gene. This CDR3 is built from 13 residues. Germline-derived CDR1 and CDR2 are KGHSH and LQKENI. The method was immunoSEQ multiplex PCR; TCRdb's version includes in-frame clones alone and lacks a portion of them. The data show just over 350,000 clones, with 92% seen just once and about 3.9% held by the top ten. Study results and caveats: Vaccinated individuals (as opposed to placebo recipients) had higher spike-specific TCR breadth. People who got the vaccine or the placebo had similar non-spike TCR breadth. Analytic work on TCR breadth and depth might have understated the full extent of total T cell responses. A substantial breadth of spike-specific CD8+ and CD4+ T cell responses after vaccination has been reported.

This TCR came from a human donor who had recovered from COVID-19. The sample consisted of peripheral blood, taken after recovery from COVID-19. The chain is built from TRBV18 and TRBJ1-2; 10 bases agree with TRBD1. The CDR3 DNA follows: TGTGCCAGCTCACCGGACAGGGGGAATGGCTACACCTTC. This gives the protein CASSPDRGNGYTF.